The source of this T cell receptor beta chain is a study of T-cell reconstitution after alpha-beta-depleted transplantation in children. V shed 7 bases, J shed 5 bases, and the junction held 12 bases outside the gene matches. Germline assignment: CDR1 SGHAT and CDR2 FQNNGV. CDR3 size: 18 residues. The TCRbeta library incorporated unique molecular identifiers. TCRdb passed the PCR reads through MiXCR, listing each CDR3 protein once. The profile shows about 500,000 distinct CDR3 sequences, 32% of them singletons. This sequence joins TRBV11-2 and TRBJ2-1; 15 nucleotides align to TRBD2. The sequence derives from a human donor who donated a stem cell graft to a child with aplastic anemia. Sequencing was performed on PBMCs from the stem cell graft donor, taken from the stem cell graft. The CDR3 region has the DNA TGTGCCAGCACCCATTCGGGACTAGCGGGAGGAGGAGACAATGAGCAGTTCTTC. Translated, it gives CASTHSGLAGGGDNEQFF.